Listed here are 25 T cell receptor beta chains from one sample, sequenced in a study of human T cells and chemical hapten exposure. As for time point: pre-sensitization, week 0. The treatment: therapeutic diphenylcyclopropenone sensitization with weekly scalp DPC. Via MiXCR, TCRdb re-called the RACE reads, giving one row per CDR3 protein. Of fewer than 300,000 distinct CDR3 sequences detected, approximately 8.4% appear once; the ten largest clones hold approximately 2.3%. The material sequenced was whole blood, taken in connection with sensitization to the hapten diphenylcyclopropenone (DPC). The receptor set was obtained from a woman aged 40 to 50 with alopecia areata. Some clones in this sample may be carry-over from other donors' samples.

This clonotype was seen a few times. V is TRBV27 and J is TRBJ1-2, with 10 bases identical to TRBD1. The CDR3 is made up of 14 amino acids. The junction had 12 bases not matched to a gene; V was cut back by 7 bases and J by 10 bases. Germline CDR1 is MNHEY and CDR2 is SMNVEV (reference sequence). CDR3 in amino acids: CASKAGSGTGAYTF. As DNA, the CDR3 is TGTGCCAGCAAGGCGGGGAGCGGGACAGGGGCCTACACCTTC.

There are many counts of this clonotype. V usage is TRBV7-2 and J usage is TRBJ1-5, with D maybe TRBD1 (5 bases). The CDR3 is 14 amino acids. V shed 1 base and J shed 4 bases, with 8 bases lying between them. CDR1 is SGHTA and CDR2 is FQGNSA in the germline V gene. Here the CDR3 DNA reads TGTGCCAGCAGCTTAGGACAGAGAAATCAGCCCCAGCATTTT. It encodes CASSLGQRNQPQHF.

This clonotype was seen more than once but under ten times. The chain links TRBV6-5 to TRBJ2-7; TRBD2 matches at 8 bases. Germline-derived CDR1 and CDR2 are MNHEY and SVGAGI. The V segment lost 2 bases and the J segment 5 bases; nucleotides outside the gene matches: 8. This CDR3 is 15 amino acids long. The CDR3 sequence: CASSYPPGLVDEQYF. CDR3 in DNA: TGTGCCAGCAGTTACCCGCCGGGACTAGTAGACGAGCAGTACTTC.

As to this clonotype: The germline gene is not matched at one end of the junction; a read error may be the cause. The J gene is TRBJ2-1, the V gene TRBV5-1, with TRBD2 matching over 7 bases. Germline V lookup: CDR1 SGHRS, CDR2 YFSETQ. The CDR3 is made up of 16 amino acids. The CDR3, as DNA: TGCCCCAGCAGCTTGGATGGACCCTTTACTAGCGATGAGCAGTTCTTC. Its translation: CPSSLDGPFTSDEQFF.

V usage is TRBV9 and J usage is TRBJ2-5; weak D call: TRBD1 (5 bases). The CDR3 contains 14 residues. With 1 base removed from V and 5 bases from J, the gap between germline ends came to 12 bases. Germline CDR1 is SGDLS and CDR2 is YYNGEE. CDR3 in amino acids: CASSVRQSQETQYF. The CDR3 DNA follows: TGTGCCAGCAGCGTAAGACAGAGCCAGGAGACCCAGTACTTC. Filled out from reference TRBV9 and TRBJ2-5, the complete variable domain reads DSGVTQTPKHLITATGQRVTLRCSPRSGDLSVYWYQQSLDQGLQFLIQYYNGEERAKGNILERFSAQQFPDLHSELNLSSLELGDSALYFCASSVRQSQETQYFGPGTRLLVL.

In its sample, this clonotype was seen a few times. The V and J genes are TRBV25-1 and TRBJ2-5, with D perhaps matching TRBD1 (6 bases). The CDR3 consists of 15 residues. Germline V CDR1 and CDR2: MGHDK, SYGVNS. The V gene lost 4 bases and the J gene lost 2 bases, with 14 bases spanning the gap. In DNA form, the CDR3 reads TGTGCCAGCAGTGTATGGGCAGGGGTACAAGAGACCCAGTACTTC. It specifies CASSVWAGVQETQYF.

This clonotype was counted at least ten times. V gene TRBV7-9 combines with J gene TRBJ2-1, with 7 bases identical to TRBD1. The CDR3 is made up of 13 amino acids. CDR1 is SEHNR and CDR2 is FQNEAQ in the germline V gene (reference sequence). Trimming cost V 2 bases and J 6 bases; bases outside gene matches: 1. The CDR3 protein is CASSLSGGNEQFF. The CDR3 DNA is TGTGCCAGCAGCTTATCAGGGGGCAATGAGCAGTTCTTC.

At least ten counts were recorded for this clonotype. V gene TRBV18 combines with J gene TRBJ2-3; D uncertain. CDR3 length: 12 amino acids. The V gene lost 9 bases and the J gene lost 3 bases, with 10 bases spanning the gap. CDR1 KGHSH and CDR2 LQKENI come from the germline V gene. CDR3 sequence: CASNDGTDTQYF. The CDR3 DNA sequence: TGTGCCAGTAATGACGGGACAGATACGCAGTATTTT.

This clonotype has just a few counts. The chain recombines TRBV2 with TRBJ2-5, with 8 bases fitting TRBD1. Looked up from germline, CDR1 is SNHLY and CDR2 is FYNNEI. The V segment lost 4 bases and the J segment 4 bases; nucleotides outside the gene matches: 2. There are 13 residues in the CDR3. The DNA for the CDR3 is TGTGCCAGCAGTGGACAGGGGCTAGAGACCCAGTACTTC. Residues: CASSGQGLETQYF.

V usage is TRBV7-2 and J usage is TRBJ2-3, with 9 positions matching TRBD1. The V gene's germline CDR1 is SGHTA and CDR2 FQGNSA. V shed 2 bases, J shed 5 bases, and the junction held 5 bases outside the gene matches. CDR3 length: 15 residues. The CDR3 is CASSLSQGAIDTQYF. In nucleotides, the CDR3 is TGTGCCAGCAGCTTATCACAGGGGGCAATAGATACGCAGTATTTT. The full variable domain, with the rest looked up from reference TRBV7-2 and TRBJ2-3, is GAGVSQSPSNKVTEKGKDVELRCDPISGHTALYWYRQSLGQGLEFLIYFQGNSAPDKSGLPSDRFSAERTGGSVSTLTIQRTQQEDSAVYLCASSLSQGAIDTQYFGPGTRLTVL.

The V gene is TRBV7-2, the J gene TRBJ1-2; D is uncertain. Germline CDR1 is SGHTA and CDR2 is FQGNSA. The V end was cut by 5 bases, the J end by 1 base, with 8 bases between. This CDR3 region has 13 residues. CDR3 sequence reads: CASSPQNNYGYTF. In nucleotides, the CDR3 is TGTGCCAGCAGCCCCCAAAATAACTATGGCTACACCTTC.

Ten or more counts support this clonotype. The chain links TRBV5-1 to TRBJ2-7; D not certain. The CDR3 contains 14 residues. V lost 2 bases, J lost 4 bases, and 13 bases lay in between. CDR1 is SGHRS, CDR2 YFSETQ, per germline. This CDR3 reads CASSLSPDGYEQYF. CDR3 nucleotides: TGCGCCAGCAGCTTATCCCCGGACGGATACGAGCAGTACTTC.

The CDR3 loop reads CASGFAYEQYF. The CDR3, as DNA: TGTGCCAGCGGCTTCGCCTACGAGCAGTACTTC. The V call is TRBV27, the J call TRBJ2-7, with no clear D. Trimming shortened V by 8 bases and J by 2 bases, and 7 bases separated the two germline ends. Per germline, CDR1 MNHEY and CDR2 SMNVEV (reference sequence). CDR3 length equals 11 residues.

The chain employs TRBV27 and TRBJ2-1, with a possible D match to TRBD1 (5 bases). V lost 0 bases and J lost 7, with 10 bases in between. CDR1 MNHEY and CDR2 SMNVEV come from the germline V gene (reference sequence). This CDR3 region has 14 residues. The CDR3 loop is CASSLSGAANEQFF. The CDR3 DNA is TGTGCCAGCAGTTTATCTGGGGCGGCGAATGAGCAGTTCTTC.

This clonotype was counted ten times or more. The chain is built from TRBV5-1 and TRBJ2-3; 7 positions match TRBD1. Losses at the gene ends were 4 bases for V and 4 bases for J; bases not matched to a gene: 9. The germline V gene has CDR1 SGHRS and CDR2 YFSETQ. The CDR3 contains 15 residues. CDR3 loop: CASSTNDRVADTQYF. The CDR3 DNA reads TGCGCCAGCAGCACTAACGACAGGGTAGCAGATACGCAGTATTTT.

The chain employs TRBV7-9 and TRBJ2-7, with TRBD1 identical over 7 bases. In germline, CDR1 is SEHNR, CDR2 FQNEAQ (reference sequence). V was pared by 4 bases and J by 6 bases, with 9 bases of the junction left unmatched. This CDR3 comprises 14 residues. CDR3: CASSSRDSLGEQYF. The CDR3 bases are TGTGCCAGCAGCTCCCGGGACAGTTTAGGCGAGCAGTACTTC. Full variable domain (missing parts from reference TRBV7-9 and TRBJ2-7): DTGVSQNPRHKITKRGQNVTFRCDPISEHNRLYWYRQTLGQGPEFLTYFQNEAQLEKSRLLSDRFSAERPKGSFSTLEIQRTEQGDSAMYLCASSSRDSLGEQYFGPGTRLTVT.

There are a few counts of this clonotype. CDR3: CASSRRDGNTDTQYF. The CDR3 DNA follows: TGTGCCAGCTCCCGTAGGGACGGCAACACAGATACGCAGTATTTT. The rearrangement links TRBV18 to TRBJ2-3, with D possibly being TRBD1 or TRBD2 (5 bases each). The V end was cut by 6 bases, the J end by 2 bases, with 15 bases between. From germline, CDR1 is KGHSH and CDR2 LQKENI. There are 15 residues in the CDR3.

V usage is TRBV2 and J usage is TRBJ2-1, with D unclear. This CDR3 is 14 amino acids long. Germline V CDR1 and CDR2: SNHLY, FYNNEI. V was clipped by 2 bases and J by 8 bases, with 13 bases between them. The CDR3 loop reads CASSEWVEGDEQFF. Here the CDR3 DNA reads TGTGCCAGCAGTGAATGGGTGGAAGGCGATGAGCAGTTCTTC.

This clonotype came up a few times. CDR3 nucleotides: TGCAGTGCTAGAGAATCGGCGGGAGTCTACAATGAGCAGTTCTTC. Protein: CSARESAGVYNEQFF. This chain joins TRBV20-1 and TRBJ2-1; 7 nucleotides line up with TRBD2. Trimming cost V 0 bases and J 3 bases; bases outside gene matches: 5. Germline loops: CDR1 DFQATT, CDR2 SNEGSKA (reference sequence). This CDR3 spans 15 amino acids.

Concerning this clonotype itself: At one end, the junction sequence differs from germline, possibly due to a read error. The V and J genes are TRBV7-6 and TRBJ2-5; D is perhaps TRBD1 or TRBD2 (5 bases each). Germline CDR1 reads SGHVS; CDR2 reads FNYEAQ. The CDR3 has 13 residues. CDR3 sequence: CANSFGTQETQYF. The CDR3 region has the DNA TGTGCCAACAGCTTCGGGACCCAAGAGACCCAGTACTTC.

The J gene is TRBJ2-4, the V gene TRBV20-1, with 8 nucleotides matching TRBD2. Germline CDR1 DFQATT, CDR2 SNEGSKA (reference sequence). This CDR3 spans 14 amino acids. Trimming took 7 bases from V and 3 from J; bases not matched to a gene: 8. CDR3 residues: CSVLTGGIKNIQYF. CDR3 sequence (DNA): TGCAGTGTGTTAACGGGAGGGATCAAAAACATTCAGTACTTC.

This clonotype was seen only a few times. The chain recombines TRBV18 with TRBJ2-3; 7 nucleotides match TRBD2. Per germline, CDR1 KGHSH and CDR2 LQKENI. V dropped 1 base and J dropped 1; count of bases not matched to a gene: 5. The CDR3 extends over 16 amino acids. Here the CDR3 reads CASSPRGLAGTDTQYF. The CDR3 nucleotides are TGTGCCAGCTCACCACGCGGGCTAGCGGGCACAGATACGCAGTATTTT.

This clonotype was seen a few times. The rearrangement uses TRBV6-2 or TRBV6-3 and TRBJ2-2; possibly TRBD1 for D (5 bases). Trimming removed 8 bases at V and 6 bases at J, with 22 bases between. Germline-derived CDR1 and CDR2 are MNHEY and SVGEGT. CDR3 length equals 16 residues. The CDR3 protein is CASGQELGLSPGELFF. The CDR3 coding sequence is TGTGCCAGCGGACAAGAGCTGGGCCTTAGTCCCGGGGAGCTGTTTTTT.

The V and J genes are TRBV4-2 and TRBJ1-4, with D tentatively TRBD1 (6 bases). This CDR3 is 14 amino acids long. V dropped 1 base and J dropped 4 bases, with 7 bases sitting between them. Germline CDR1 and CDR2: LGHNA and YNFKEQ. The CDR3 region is CASSQVGHNEKLFF. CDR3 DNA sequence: TGTGCCAGCAGCCAAGTGGGACATAATGAAAAACTGTTTTTT.

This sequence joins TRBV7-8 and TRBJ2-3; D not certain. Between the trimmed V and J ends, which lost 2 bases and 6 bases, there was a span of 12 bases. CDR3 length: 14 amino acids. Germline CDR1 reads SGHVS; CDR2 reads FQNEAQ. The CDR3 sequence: CASSLSSMGDTQYF. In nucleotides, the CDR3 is TGTGCCAGCAGCTTATCCTCAATGGGGGATACGCAGTATTTT.